This TCR beta chain was identified in a study of OX40 agonist ivuxolimab in advanced cancers. Looking at the study overall: Ivuxolimab, which patients received intravenously every 2 weeks, was dosed at 0.01 to 10 mg/kg. With a range of roughly 20 to 80, age averaged about 59 years, and more than 75% were male. Whole-study findings and limits: Clones of CD4+ and CD8+ blood T cells grew by week 6 at doses of 0.1 to 3.0 mg/kg. Among the least clonally expanded were partial responders at 0.1-3.0 mg/kg.

V was shortened by 3 bases and J by 10 bases, with 15 bases between the two germline ends. Germline V CDR1 and CDR2: SGHDN, FVKESK. This CDR3 has 14 amino acids. Clones were sequenced by immunoSEQ multiplex PCR, and TCRdb holds only the in-frame ones, with some missing. The data contain 25,000 to 35,000 clones, about 81% of them singletons. Regarding this clone: Its antigen is currently unknown.

V gene TRBV14 combines with J gene TRBJ1-4; the D is unclear. This receptor was identified in an adult with an advanced solid tumor such as melanoma, head and neck, liver or kidney cancer. The sample in question was CD4+ or CD8+ T cells sorted from blood, obtained in a trial of the OX40 agonist ivuxolimab. CDR3 nucleotides: TGTGCCAGCAGCCACGGGTCGGGGTACGGAAAACTGTTTTTT. Its protein is CASSHGSGYGKLFF.